This is a list of T cell receptor beta chains from one sample in a study of tumor-infiltrating lymphocytes in primary liver carcinoma. One entry per CDR3 protein, called by TCRdb with MiXCR from the multiplex PCR reads. Of 310,000 or so distinct CDR3 sequences listed, 50% to 75% are singletons. The material sequenced was peripheral blood. Every receptor here comes from a woman aged 25 to 45 with primary liver carcinoma and hepatitis B virus infection. Each CDR3 is given with its conserved first and last residue. The D gene is left open where the match is weak. Expanded clones get a size class; other rows say once, few or many, or leave the size out.

d_call j_call clone_size v_call cdr3_aa cdr3_nt
TRBD1 TRBJ1-2 - TRBV7-8 CASNSLTGADGYTF TGTGCCAGCAACTCACTGACAGGGGCGGATGGCTACACCTTC
TRBD1 TRBJ1-4 - TRBV28 CASSPWTGNEKLFF TGTGCCAGCAGTCCCTGGACAGGGAATGAAAAACTGTTTTTT
TRBD2 TRBJ2-3 - TRBV4-3 CASSHEPGLAGADTQYF TGCGCCAGCAGCCACGAGCCGGGACTAGCGGGTGCAGATACGCAGTATTTT
TRBD2 TRBJ2-1 many TRBV6-2/TRBV6-3 CASSGLAGMYNEQFF TGTGCCAGCTCCGGACTAGCGGGAATGTACAATGAGCAGTTCTTC
- TRBJ2-6 - TRBV7-9 CANSLTRLTPSSGANVLTF TGTGCCAACAGCTTAACCCGTCTGACTCCTTCCTCTGGGGCCAACGTCCTGACTTTC
TRBD1 TRBJ2-7 once TRBV11-2 CAISLARGQGSYEQYF TGTGCCATCAGTTTAGCTCGAGGACAGGGTTCCTACGAGCAGTACTTC
TRBD2 TRBJ2-1 - TRBV5-1 CASSWSGTTYNEQFF TGCGCCAGCAGCTGGAGCGGGACCACCTACAATGAGCAGTTCTTC
- TRBJ2-6 - TRBV28 CASRSVLSSGANVLTF TGTGCCAGCAGATCGGTTTTAAGCTCTGGGGCCAACGTCCTGACTTTC
- TRBJ2-3 many TRBV4-2 CASSQERLHTQYF TGTGCCAGCAGCCAAGAGCGACTGCATACGCAGTATTTT
- TRBJ2-3 - TRBV6-2/TRBV6-3 CTSSFGTNTDTQYF TGTACCAGCAGTTTCGGGACAAACACAGATACGCAGTATTTT
- TRBJ2-5 - TRBV6-2/TRBV6-3 CASSDVTQYF TGTGCCAGCAGTGATGTGACCCAGTACTTC
- TRBJ1-5 once TRBV30 CAWSTTWGQPQHF TGTGCCTGGAGTACGACCTGGGGTCAGCCCCAGCATTTT
- TRBJ2-1 - TRBV4-3 CTSSQGGSSYNEQFF TGCACCAGCAGCCAAGGGGGGAGCTCCTACAATGAGCAGTTCTTC
- TRBJ2-7 - TRBV13 CASNLGPSYSYEQYF TGTGCCAGCAACCTTGGACCGTCATACTCCTACGAGCAGTACTTC
- TRBJ1-1 - TRBV28 CANSRPLSGMNTEAFF TGTGCCAACAGTCGGCCTTTGTCGGGGATGAACACTGAAGCTTTCTTT
- TRBJ2-2 few TRBV5-6 CASSLVPRVTGELFF TGTGCGAGCAGCTTGGTACCTAGAGTCACCGGGGAGCTGTTTTTT
TRBD2 TRBJ2-1 once TRBV12-3/TRBV12-4 CASSLTGGRDEQFF TGTGCCAGCAGTCTAACGGGAGGGCGAGATGAGCAGTTCTTC
- TRBJ2-6 - TRBV4-2 CASSPGQTSSGANVLTF TGTGCCAGCAGCCCCGGACAGACAAGCTCTGGGGCCAACGTCCTGACTTTC
- TRBJ2-2 - TRBV29-1 CRARLDSVWTGELFF TGCAGAGCCCGCCTCGACTCAGTTTGGACCGGGGAGCTGTTTTTT
- TRBJ1-1 - TRBV28 CASSLRGLGDTEAFF TGTGCCAGCAGTTTGCGGGGCCTTGGGGACACTGAAGCTTTCTTT
- TRBJ2-3 many TRBV6-1 CASSYLVGVATDTQYF TGTGCCAGCAGTTACCTCGTGGGGGTCGCCACAGATACGCAGTATTTT
- TRBJ2-5 - TRBV4-3 CASSQTGPKETQYF TGCGCCAGCAGCCAAACCGGACCTAAAGAGACCCAGTACTTC